This paragraph reports one T cell receptor (beta chain). The sample belongs to a study of blood T cell repertoires in COVID-19. Study overall: T cells, B-cell-depleted T cells, or PBMCs supplied cDNA or gDNA.

In the source study's methods: Counts of nucleated cells, estimated from reference gene primer amplification, were obtained. Generated by immunoSEQ multiplex PCR, the TCRdb table keeps only in-frame clones and is missing some. That table gives V, J and clone size, and the DNA gave D and trimming. The sample records some 120,000 clones, around two thirds being singletons. The CDR3 contains 14 residues. The junction had 4 bases not matched to a gene; V was cut back by 4 bases and J by 9 bases. Looked up from germline, CDR1 is SEHNR and CDR2 is FQNEAQ (reference sequence). The sequence derives from a woman aged 70-85 years with acute or convalescent COVID-19. Specimen: peripheral blood. V usage is TRBV7-9 and J usage is TRBJ2-1; 12 positions match TRBD2. CDR3 coding DNA: TGTGCCAGCAGCTCTAGCGGGGGGGCCATTGAGCAGTTCTTC. Translated: CASSSSGGAIEQFF.